This T cell receptor (beta chain) was identified in a study of cytomegalovirus exposure and HLA in healthy donors (dated by TCRdb to about 2017). Broadly, across the study: An earlier analysis of roughly 570 of the donors reported 276 Gb of sequence data and 95 million to 120 million unique TCR beta sequences obtained from 180 million or so T cells. An early release covering over 500 HLA-typed donors comprised around 300 gigabases of sequencing data and roughly 86 million unique TCR sequences. Of the approximately 400 genotyped donors, 81% were placed in the genetic ancestry cluster associated with self-reported Caucasian donors. The study aimed to test whether signatures of past pathogen exposure could be identified by cataloging public T cell receptors. Using immunosequencing, the study profiled T cell repertoires from 666 subjects and related those repertoires to cytomegalovirus serostatus. Along with the approximately 700-subject first cohort, a separate validation cohort of more than 90 different subjects was used. To predict cytomegalovirus infection status, the study brought together high-throughput TCR immunosequencing, statistical association of individual TCRs with disease status, and machine learning. A later analysis re-analyzed previously published TCR beta repertoires from roughly 600 donors and added high-resolution HLA genotyping to study TCR occurrence patterns. Rather than drawing on any new phenotypic data, the later analysis identified candidate immune exposures from TCR beta sequences and the way those sequences occurred across donors. An earlier analysis of 587 of the donors used high-throughput TCR beta sequencing to judge whether each TCR beta V gene segment behaved as functional or pseudogenic. Donor age, sex, ethnicity and CMV serostatus were compiled together with the repertoire data. A later genetic analysis used genome-wide SNP genotypes for about 65% of the roughly 670 donors, treating that subset as a discovery cohort. All discovery cohort repertoires had been generated on a single sequencing platform. HLA typing covered class I and class II loci at four-digit resolution. The number of typed donors differed by locus: about 620-640 for A, B, C, DRB1 and DQB1; approximately 530 for DQA1; approximately 600 for DPA1; and approximately 450 for DPB1. Because of strong linkage in the cohort, a handful of DR-DQ haplotypes were treated as single units for association and clustering. Among about 390 genotyped donors of the cohort, an average of about 240,000 unique TCR beta nucleotide sequences were sequenced per donor, roughly 20% of them non-productive.

The research as a whole found: Across donors, most TCR sequences were observed very rarely, whereas some public TCRs were present in many individuals. In a later analysis, the rate of TCR association differed among HLA loci, with DRB1 alleles having the most associated TCRs and HLA-C alleles having the fewest. It was suggested by the authors that the approach could potentially be generalized to other disease states and immunological phenotypes. A cluster of highly shared sequence variants was judged likely to represent a technical artifact of the sequencing pipeline. Because HLA typing was missing for some donors at each locus, association tests included only the typed subset. The classifier was reported to diagnose cytomegalovirus status with high specificity and sensitivity in both the original and validation cohorts. Sequencing depth was assumed to be roughly uniform across donors in the presence/absence analyses, though that assumption may not hold. A few of the identified cytomegalovirus-associated TCR beta chains were confirmed in vitro to be specific for cytomegalovirus antigens. In this cohort, only TCR beta chains were sequenced, and detectable features were limited by the absence of alpha or paired-chain data. A later analysis found that most CMV-associated TCR beta chains appeared HLA-restricted, with HLA associations seemingly driven largely by CMV exposure. In a later genetic analysis, fewer N-insertions in productive TCRs were reported among donors in an Asian-associated ancestry cluster than the approximately 630-donor mean. The study listed 164 TCR beta chains as associated with cytomegalovirus. The only immune exposure information available for the cohort was CMV serostatus. Some IMGT-functional V segments, including TRBV6-2 and TRBV6-3, could not be distinguished by the 87-base-pair reads and were therefore excluded. Over 15 rarely observed V segments, including chromosome 9 orphons, were excluded from the earlier analysis of approximately 600 of the donors because counts were too low. In an earlier analysis of about 600 of the donors, most TCR beta V segments appeared in productive rearrangements about 87% or about 30% of the time, broadly matching IMGT annotations. A later genetic analysis associated a missense DCLRE1C variant with V-gene and J-gene trimming of TCR beta chains, and an independent cohort replicated the association. A further reported finding was that TCR beta sequences accurately predicted the HLA-A and HLA-B alleles for most subjects in the first cohort. Linkage disequilibrium might explain the correlated functional status among segregating V segments, but an unknown experimental factor could not be excluded. A later analysis found that HLA-associated TCR beta chains were more clonally expanded and had lower generation probabilities than equally common non-associated chains. When HLA alleles, especially DR and DQ, strongly co-occurred, TCR associations were difficult to assign to individual alleles. A later analysis reported that several top co-occurrence clusters appeared linked to parvovirus B19, influenza, CMV and Epstein-Barr virus. At a false discovery rate of 0.05, a later analysis linked under 20,000 TCR beta sequences to specific HLA alleles.

CDR1 is given as SGHNT and CDR2 as YYREEE, both from the germline V gene (reference sequence). Cut back by 4 bases and 3 bases, the V and J ends lie 13 bases apart. The CDR3 sequence holds 15 residues, the cysteine and phenylalanine included. Only the CDR3 part of the read is kept: 45 bases, read in frame from the first base. To prepare the library, the immunoSEQ multiplex PCR assay was applied. A mixture of 60 forward primers for TCR Vbeta segments and 13 reverse primers for TCR Jbeta segments was used in the multiplex PCR. The CDR3 region of rearranged TCR beta genes was amplified from genomic DNA with a multiplex PCR assay. On the Illumina HiSeq System, the amplified TCR beta libraries were sequenced as 87-base-pair reads. From the authors' description of their analysis: In a later analysis, roughly 80 million unique TCR beta chains were counted across the roughly 610 repertoires, and approximately 11 million of these chains were shared by at least two donors. To remove PCR and sequencing errors, raw reads were error-corrected and collapsed into unique sequences using a nearest-neighbor algorithm that merged closely related sequences. CDR3 sequences were aligned to IMGT reference sequences to assign V, D and J gene segments. Each retained sequence needed at least a six-nucleotide match to both a V gene segment and a J gene segment. Rearrangements were called productive when the CDR3 lacked stop codons and stayed in frame with V and J; all others were non-productive. Following IMGT convention, CDR3 was defined as the stretch from the second conserved V-encoded cysteine up to the conserved J-encoded phenylalanine. The earlier analysis of about 500 of the donors excluded sequences that lacked an unambiguous match to a single V gene segment. An earlier analysis of 450 to 650 of the donors called V segments functional above 56.7% productive rearrangements and segregating when the between-donor standard deviation exceeded 5%. A statistical classification framework was built for diagnosing cytomegalovirus status from the catalog of TCR beta chain sequences. A later analysis assigned V and J genes by comparing TCR nucleotide sequences with IMGT/GENE-DB human TR gene sequences. In a later analysis, CDR3 sequences and most-parsimonious VDJ recombination scenarios were assigned using the TCRdist pipeline. In a later analysis, every TCR beta chain was defined by the combination of its CDR3 amino acid sequence and its V-gene family, and reads without a unique V-gene family were dropped. As a way to deal with suspected cross-contamination and a sequencing artifact, a later analysis dropped roughly 600 nucleotide sequences that were highly shared and had low generation probability. In a later analysis, a clonal expansion index for each public chain was calculated from normalized within-repertoire ranks of inferred template counts. In a later analysis, generation probabilities were computed with a VDJ recombination model fitted to out-of-frame rearrangements, and the resulting probabilities were checked against IGoR. A later analysis scored TCR-TCR, TCR-HLA and TCR-CMV co-occurrence with hypergeometric tests, applying a repertoire-size bias correction to TCR pairs. To estimate false discovery rates, a later analysis permuted the HLA or CMV assignments 20 times. A later analysis grouped co-occurring TCRs with DBSCAN, adding TCRdist sequence similarity when clustering within HLA-allele-positive subsets. Co-occurrence clustering excluded repertoires with fewer than 30,000 or more than 120,000 public chains, plus five with anomalous nucleotide sharing. TCRdb holds this immuneACCESS table with in-frame rearrangements only. Some clones are missing; in checked studies, unresolved V genes explain under half, and the rest has no known cause. The D gene and trimming were derived from the DNA, and the V and J assignments and clone size from that table. In this sample the table shows approximately 150,000 clones, roughly 76% of which occur a single time. Roughly 2% of the sample is taken by the ten largest.

The cohort was made up of roughly 670 healthy bone marrow donors. At the time of sampling, every cohort member was nominally healthy, though immune exposures that went unrecorded were likely present. Of the 700 or so cohort members, approximately 290 had a positive CMV serostatus and approximately 370 had a negative one, while no CMV serostatus was recorded for the donor. A peripheral blood sample was collected from each donor, and TCR beta sequencing was performed on peripheral blood mononuclear cells. The Qiagen DNeasy Blood Extraction Kit was used to extract genomic DNA from the blood cell samples. Remarks on this clone: The antigen this receptor binds is unknown. No base-level quality is on record; no much larger clone is a single base apart.

The rearranged chain carries TRBV5-4 and TRBJ2-2, with TRBD2 as a weak D call on 5 bases. The sequencing sample was made of PBMCs. This receptor was taken from a human donor in good health. The CDR3 has the sequence CASSSAGIYTGELFF. The sequenced DNA is TGTGCCAGCAGCAGTGCCGGGATCTACACCGGGGAGCTGTTTTTT. The entire variable domain, with the stretches around the CDR3 drawn from the reference TRBV5-4 and TRBJ2-2 proteins, is ETGVTQSPTHLIKTRGQQVTLRCSSQSGHNTVSWYQQALGQGPQFIFQYYREEENGRGNFPPRFSGLQFPNYSSELNVNALELDDSALYLCASSSAGIYTGELFFGEGSRLTVL.